The 9 T cell receptor beta chains below come from one sample, sequenced in a study of shared clonotypes between healthy human individuals. Positively selected for CCR7, the CD45RO-negative cells used as naive CD8 cells excluded terminally differentiated effector memory CD45RA+ cells. Clones were read by immunoSEQ multiplex PCR, and TCRdb kept only the in-frame ones, dropping some. The sample consists of 2 million to 2.5 million clones, about 94% of them appearing once. The sequencing sample was made of naive CD8+ T cells sorted from blood. These receptors came from a man between 18 and 35 years old in good health.

The chain is built from TRBV29-1 and TRBJ2-7; the match to TRBD1 covers 7 bases. The length of the CDR3 is 13 residues. CDR1 and CDR2 from the germline V gene are SQVTM and ANQGSEA. V shed 7 bases and J 2 bases; nucleotides not matched to a gene: 8. DNA of the CDR3: TGCAGCGCCCTGGGACAGCTAGCCTACGAGCAGTACTTC. It is translated as CSALGQLAYEQYF.

Turning to this clone: The sample carries other DNA sequences with the same CDR3. The J gene is TRBJ2-5, the V gene TRBV5-6; D not certain. Trimming took off 0 bases at V and 5 bases at J, with 8 bases between the two ends. The germline gives CDR1 SGHDT, CDR2 YYEEEE. This CDR3 has 13 residues. This chain's CDR3 is CASSLGPQETQYF. The CDR3 DNA reads TGTGCCAGCAGCTTGGGGCCCCAGGAGACCCAGTACTTC.

The rearrangement links TRBV6-5 to TRBJ1-1; D is undetermined. Germline V gene data show CDR1 as MNHEY and CDR2 as SVGAGI. V was trimmed by 0 bases and J by 6 bases, leaving 11 bases between them. The CDR3 length is 14 residues. The CDR3: CASSYSPVEAEAFF. CDR3 sequence (DNA): TGTGCCAGCAGTTACTCCCCGGTGGAAGCTGAAGCTTTCTTT.

This chain uses TRBV9 with TRBJ2-5, with D tentatively TRBD2 (5 bases). V was trimmed by 0 bases and J by 5 bases, leaving 11 bases between them. Germline-derived CDR1 and CDR2 are SGDLS and YYNGEE. This CDR3 is 14 amino acids long. CDR3 bases: TGTGCCAGCAGCGTAGGGGTTACGGGGGAGACCCAGTACTTC. Its protein product is CASSVGVTGETQYF.

This chain connects TRBV7-9 to TRBJ2-7; tentatively, D is TRBD2 (7 bases). CDR1 is SEHNR, CDR2 FQNEAQ, per germline (reference sequence). The CDR3 is 17 amino acids. The ends were cut back, 0 bases at V and 0 bases at J, with 15 bases in the middle. CDR3 sequence: CASSLALAGASSYEQYF. CDR3 bases: TGTGCCAGCAGCTTAGCACTTGCGGGGGCTAGCTCCTACGAGCAGTACTTC.

Remarks on this clone: This sample also contains other DNA sequences that code for the same CDR3. This sequence joins TRBV4-1 and TRBJ2-7; 8 nucleotides agree with TRBD1. V dropped 0 bases and J dropped 1; count of bases not matched to a gene: 5. This CDR3 spans 16 amino acids. Germline-derived CDR1 and CDR2 are MGHRA and YSYEKL. The CDR3 is CASSQEGQGASYEQYF. Written as DNA, the CDR3 is TGCGCCAGCAGCCAAGAAGGCCAGGGGGCGTCCTACGAGCAGTACTTC.

The chain uses TRBV25-1 and TRBJ1-3; no definite D call. Looked up from germline, CDR1 is MGHDK and CDR2 is SYGVNS. V was pared by 3 bases and J by 3 bases, with 3 bases between. The CDR3 is made up of 12 amino acids. The CDR3 region is CASSDLGNTIYF. As DNA, the CDR3 is TGTGCCAGCAGTGACCTTGGAAACACCATATATTTT. The entire variable domain, with the rest obtained from reference TRBV25-1 and TRBJ1-3, is as follows: EADIYQTPRYLVIGTGKKITLECSQTMGHDKMYWYQQDPGMELHLIHYSYGVNSTEKGDLSSESTVSRIRTEHFPLTLESARPSHTSQYLCASSDLGNTIYFGEGSWLTVV.

CDR3: CAWSKGGRTDTQYF. Here the CDR3 DNA reads TGTGCCTGGAGTAAGGGGGGTAGGACAGATACGCAGTATTTT. The rearrangement joins TRBV30 to TRBJ2-3; D tentatively reads TRBD1 or TRBD2 (6 bases each). V was trimmed by 2 bases and J by 3 bases, leaving 12 bases between them. The CDR3 is 14 amino acids. Germline V CDR1 and CDR2: GTSNPN, SVGIG (reference sequence).

Note on this clone: Other nucleotide sequences in the sample specify the same CDR3. CDR3 sequence: CASSPGTSGGSSYNEQFF. The CDR3 bases are TGTGCCAGCAGCCCAGGGACTAGCGGGGGCAGCTCCTACAATGAGCAGTTCTTC. The chain couples TRBV7-9 to TRBJ2-1; 14 bases agree with TRBD2. The J segment lost 0 bases and the V segment lost 5 bases, leaving 6 bases of the junction unmatched. The CDR3 loop spans 18 amino acids. Germline V lookup: CDR1 SEHNR, CDR2 FQNEAQ (reference sequence).